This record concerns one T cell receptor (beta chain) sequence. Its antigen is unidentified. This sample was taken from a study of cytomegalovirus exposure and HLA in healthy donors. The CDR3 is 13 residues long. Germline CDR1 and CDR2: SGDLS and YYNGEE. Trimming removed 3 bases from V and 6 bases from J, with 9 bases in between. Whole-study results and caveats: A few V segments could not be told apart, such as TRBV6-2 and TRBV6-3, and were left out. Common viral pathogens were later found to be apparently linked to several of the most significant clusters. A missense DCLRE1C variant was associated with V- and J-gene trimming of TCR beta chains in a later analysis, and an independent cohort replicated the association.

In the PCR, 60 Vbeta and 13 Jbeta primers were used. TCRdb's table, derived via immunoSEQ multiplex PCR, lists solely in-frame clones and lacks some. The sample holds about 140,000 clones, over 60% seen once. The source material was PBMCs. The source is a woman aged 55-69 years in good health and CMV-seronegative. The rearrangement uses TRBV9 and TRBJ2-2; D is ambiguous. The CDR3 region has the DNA TGTGCCAGCAGCGCAAGCCTGGCCGGGGAGCTGTTTTTT. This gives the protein CASSASLAGELFF.